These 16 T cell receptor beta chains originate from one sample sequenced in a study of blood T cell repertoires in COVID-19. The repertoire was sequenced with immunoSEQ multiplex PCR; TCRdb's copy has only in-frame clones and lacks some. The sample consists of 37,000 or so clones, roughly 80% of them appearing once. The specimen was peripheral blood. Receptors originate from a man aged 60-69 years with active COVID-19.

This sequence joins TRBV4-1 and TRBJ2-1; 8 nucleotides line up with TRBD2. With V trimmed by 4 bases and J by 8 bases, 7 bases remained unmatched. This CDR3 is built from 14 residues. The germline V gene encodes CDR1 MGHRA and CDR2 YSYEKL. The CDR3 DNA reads TGCGCCAGCAGCCCGCGTGGTAGCGGGGATGAGCAGTTCTTC. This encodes CASSPRGSGDEQFF.

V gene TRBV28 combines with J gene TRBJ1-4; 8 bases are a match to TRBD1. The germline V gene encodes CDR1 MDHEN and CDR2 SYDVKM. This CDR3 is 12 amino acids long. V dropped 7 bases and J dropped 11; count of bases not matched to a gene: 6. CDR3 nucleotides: TGTGCCAGCACCTCGGACAGGGCGAAACTGTTTTTT. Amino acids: CASTSDRAKLFF.

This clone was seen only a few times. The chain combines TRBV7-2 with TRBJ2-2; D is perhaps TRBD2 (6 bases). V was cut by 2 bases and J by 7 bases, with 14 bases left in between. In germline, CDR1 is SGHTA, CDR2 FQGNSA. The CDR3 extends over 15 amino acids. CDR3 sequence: CASSLRGGADGELFF. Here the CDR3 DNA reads TGTGCCAGCAGCTTAAGAGGAGGGGCGGACGGGGAGCTGTTTTTT.

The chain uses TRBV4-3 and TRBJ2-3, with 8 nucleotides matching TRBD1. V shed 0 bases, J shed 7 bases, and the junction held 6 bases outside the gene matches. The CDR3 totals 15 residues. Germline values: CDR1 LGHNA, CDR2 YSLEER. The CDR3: CASSQDPGGLNTQYF. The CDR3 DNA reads TGCGCCAGCAGCCAAGATCCAGGGGGCTTAAATACGCAGTATTTT.

In DNA form, the CDR3 reads TGCGCCAGCGTGGAGGAACCTAGCACAGATACGCAGTATTTT. Its translation is CASVEEPSTDTQYF. The V gene is TRBV5-1, the J gene TRBJ2-3; possible D gene TRBD2, 5 bases. Germline V lookup: CDR1 SGHRS, CDR2 YFSETQ. V shed 7 bases and J shed 0 bases, with 12 bases lying between them. This CDR3 is built from 14 residues.

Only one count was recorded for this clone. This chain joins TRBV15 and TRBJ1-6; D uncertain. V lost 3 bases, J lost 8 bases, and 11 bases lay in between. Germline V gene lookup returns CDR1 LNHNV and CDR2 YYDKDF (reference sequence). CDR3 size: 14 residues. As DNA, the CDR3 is TGTGCCACCAGCAGGACATCTACGGATTCACCCCTCCACTTT. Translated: CATSRTSTDSPLHF.

Written as DNA, the CDR3 is TGTGCCAGCAGCTTATTTCTAGCGGGAGGCCTTAACACCGGGGAGCTGTTTTTT. Its translation is CASSLFLAGGLNTGELFF. The chain uses TRBV7-3 and TRBJ2-2, with 11 bases lining up with TRBD2. The CDR3 runs to 18 residues. Germline lookup yields CDR1 SGHTA and CDR2 FQGTGA. V lost 2 bases to trimming and J lost 2 bases; unmatched junction nucleotides: 7.

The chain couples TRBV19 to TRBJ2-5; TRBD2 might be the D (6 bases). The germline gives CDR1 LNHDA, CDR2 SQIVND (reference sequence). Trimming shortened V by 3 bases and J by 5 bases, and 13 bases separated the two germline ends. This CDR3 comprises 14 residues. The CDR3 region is CASSIQLAAETQYF. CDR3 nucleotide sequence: TGTGCCAGTAGTATCCAACTAGCCGCGGAGACCCAGTACTTC. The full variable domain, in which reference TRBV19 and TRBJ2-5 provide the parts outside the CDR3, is DGGITQSPKYLFRKEGQNVTLSCEQNLNHDAMYWYRQDPGQGLRLIYYSQIVNDFQKGDIAEGYSVSREKKESFPLTVTSAQKNPTAFYLCASSIQLAAETQYFGPGTRLLVL.

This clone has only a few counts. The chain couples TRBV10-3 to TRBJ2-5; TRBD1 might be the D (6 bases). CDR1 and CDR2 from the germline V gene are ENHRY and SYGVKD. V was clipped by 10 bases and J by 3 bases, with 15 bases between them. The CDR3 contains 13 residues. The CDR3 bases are TGTGCCACCCGCCCCGGACAGAAAGAGACCCAGTACTTC. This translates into CATRPGQKETQYF.

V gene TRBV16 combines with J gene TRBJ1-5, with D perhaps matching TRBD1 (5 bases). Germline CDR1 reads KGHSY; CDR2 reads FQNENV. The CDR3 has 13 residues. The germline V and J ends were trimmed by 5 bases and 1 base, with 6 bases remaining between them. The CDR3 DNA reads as TGTGCCAGCAGCTCAGGGAGCAATCAGCCCCAGCATTTT. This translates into CASSSGSNQPQHF.

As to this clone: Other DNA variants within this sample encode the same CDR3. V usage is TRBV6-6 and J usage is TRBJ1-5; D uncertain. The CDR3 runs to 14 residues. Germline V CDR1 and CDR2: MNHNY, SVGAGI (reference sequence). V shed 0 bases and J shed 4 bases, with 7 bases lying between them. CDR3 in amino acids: CASSYSGGNQPQHF. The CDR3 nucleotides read TGTGCCAGCAGTTACTCGGGAGGTAATCAGCCCCAGCATTTT.

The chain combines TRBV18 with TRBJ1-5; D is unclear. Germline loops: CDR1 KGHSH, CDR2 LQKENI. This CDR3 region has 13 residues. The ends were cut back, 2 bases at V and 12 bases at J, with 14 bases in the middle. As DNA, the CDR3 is TGTGCCAGCTCACCATCGACTGCCATGTTCCAGCATTTT. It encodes CASSPSTAMFQHF.

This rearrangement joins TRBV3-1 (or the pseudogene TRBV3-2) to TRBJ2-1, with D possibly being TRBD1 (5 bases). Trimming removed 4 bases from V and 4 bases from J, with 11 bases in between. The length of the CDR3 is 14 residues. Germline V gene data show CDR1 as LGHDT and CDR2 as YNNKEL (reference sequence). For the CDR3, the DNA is TGTGCCAGCAGCCCCCTGGGGCGGTACAATGAGCAGTTCTTC. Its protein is CASSPLGRYNEQFF.

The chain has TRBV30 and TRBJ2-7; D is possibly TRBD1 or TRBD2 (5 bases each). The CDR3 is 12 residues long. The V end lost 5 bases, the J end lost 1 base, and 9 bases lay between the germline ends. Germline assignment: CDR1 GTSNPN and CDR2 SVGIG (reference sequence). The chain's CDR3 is CAWEGLSYEQYF. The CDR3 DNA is TGTGCCTGGGAGGGGTTGTCCTACGAGCAGTACTTC.

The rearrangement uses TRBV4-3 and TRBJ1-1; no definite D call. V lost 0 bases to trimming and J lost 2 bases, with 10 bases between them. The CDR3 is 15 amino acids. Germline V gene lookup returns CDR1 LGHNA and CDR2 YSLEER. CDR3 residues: CASSQEREGNTEAFF. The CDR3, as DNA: TGCGCCAGCAGCCAAGAGAGGGAAGGAAACACTGAAGCTTTCTTT.

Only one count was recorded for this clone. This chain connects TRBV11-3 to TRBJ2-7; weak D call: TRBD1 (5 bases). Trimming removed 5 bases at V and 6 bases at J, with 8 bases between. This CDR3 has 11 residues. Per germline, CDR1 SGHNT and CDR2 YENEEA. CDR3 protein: CASSNTGEQYF. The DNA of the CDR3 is TGTGCCAGCAGCAACACAGGCGAGCAGTACTTC.